This T cell receptor (beta chain) was obtained from a study of blood T cell repertoires in COVID-19. Per the germline V gene, CDR1 is LNHDA and CDR2 is SQIVND (reference sequence). CDR3 length: 19 residues. V gave up 5 bases and J gave up 9 bases; unmatched junction bases: 17. Libraries were prepared by immunoSEQ multiplex PCR; TCRdb keeps only in-frame clonotypes and omits some of them. Among fewer than 350,000 clones listed, 75% to 90% were seen once. The rearrangement uses TRBV19 and TRBJ2-3; 16 positions match TRBD2. Sequenced input: PBMCs or T cells enriched from blood (not recorded which). The clonotype was recovered from a woman aged 40 to 50 who had recovered from COVID-19. The CDR3 DNA follows: TGTGCCAGTAGTCCTCTTGGGACTAGCGGGGGGGGAATGAGGGCGACGCAGTATTTT. It is translated as CASSPLGTSGGGMRATQYF.